This is a list of T cell receptor beta chains from one sample in a study of CD8 T cells in Susac syndrome. From the immunoSEQ multiplex PCR reads, TCRdb called clonotypes with MiXCR, one entry per CDR3 protein. The repertoire holds about 82,000 distinct CDR3 sequences, with approximately 96% as singletons. The sample comprised CD8+ T cells from PBMCs. These receptors were taken from a human donor with Susac syndrome. CDR3s include the opening cysteine and the closing phenylalanine or tryptophan. Fields, in order: J gene, V gene, D gene, clone size, CDR3 protein, CDR3 DNA. The D gene is left open where the match is weak. Expanded clones are given a class, and other clones once, few, many or no size at all.

J gene: TRBJ2-2; V gene: TRBV4-3; D gene: TRBD1; clone size: -; CDR3 protein: CASSQEQGAGELFF; CDR3 DNA: TGCGCCAGCAGCCAAGAACAGGGGGCCGGGGAGCTGTTTTTT
J gene: TRBJ2-3; V gene: TRBV12-3/TRBV12-4; D gene: -; clone size: -; CDR3 protein: CASSPPRPDTQYF; CDR3 DNA: TGTGCCAGCAGTCCACCCCGTCCAGATACGCAGTATTTT
J gene: TRBJ1-6; V gene: TRBV15; D gene: TRBD1; clone size: -; CDR3 protein: CATSRLWTGDSPLHF; CDR3 DNA: TGTGCCACCAGCAGGTTATGGACAGGGGATTCACCCCTCCACTTT
J gene: TRBJ1-2; V gene: TRBV19; D gene: -; clone size: -; CDR3 protein: CASSDRTYGYTF; CDR3 DNA: TGTGCCAGTAGCGACAGGACCTATGGCTACACCTTC
J gene: TRBJ1-1; V gene: TRBV7-9; D gene: -; clone size: -; CDR3 protein: CASSPQGLTEAFF; CDR3 DNA: TGTGCCAGCAGCCCTCAGGGACTAACTGAAGCTTTCTTT
J gene: TRBJ1-1; V gene: TRBV20-1; D gene: -; clone size: -; CDR3 protein: CSASKGWNTEAFF; CDR3 DNA: TGCAGTGCTAGTAAGGGGTGGAACACTGAAGCTTTCTTT
J gene: TRBJ1-5; V gene: TRBV20-1; D gene: -; clone size: -; CDR3 protein: CSARDFVGGGQPQHF; CDR3 DNA: TGCAGTGCTAGAGATTTTGTGGGGGGTGGGCAGCCCCAGCATTTT
J gene: TRBJ2-6; V gene: TRBV5-4; D gene: TRBD1; clone size: once; CDR3 protein: CASSLTGAGANVLTF; CDR3 DNA: TGTGCCAGCAGCTTGACAGGGGCTGGGGCCAACGTCCTGACTTTC
J gene: TRBJ1-5; V gene: TRBV6-2/TRBV6-3; D gene: -; clone size: -; CDR3 protein: CASSQRSSVIYQPQHF; CDR3 DNA: TGTGCCAGCAGCCAAAGGTCGTCCGTCATTTATCAGCCCCAGCATTTT
J gene: TRBJ1-2; V gene: TRBV7-9; D gene: TRBD1; clone size: -; CDR3 protein: CASSPRQGRYGYTF; CDR3 DNA: TGTGCCAGCAGCCCCCGACAGGGGCGCTATGGCTACACCTTC
J gene: TRBJ2-5; V gene: TRBV18; D gene: -; clone size: -; CDR3 protein: CASSPGPEETQYF; CDR3 DNA: TGTGCCAGCTCCCCGGGGCCAGAAGAGACCCAGTACTTC
J gene: TRBJ1-2; V gene: TRBV7-9; D gene: TRBD1; clone size: -; CDR3 protein: CASSPLTGTYGYTF; CDR3 DNA: TGTGCCAGCAGCCCACTGACAGGGACCTATGGCTACACCTTC
J gene: TRBJ1-1; V gene: TRBV29-1; D gene: TRBD1; clone size: -; CDR3 protein: CSEGQNRAEAFF; CDR3 DNA: TGCAGCGAGGGACAGAATAGGGCTGAAGCTTTCTTT
J gene: TRBJ2-1; V gene: TRBV27; D gene: -; clone size: -; CDR3 protein: CASWTDRWNEQFF; CDR3 DNA: TGTGCCAGCTGGACCGACAGATGGAATGAGCAGTTCTTC
J gene: TRBJ1-5; V gene: TRBV7-2; D gene: TRBD1; clone size: -; CDR3 protein: CASSSTGETSQPQHF; CDR3 DNA: TGTGCCAGCAGTTCTACAGGGGAGACTAGTCAGCCCCAGCATTTT
J gene: TRBJ1-1; V gene: TRBV5-1; D gene: -; clone size: -; CDR3 protein: CASSSSRGYEYTEAFF; CDR3 DNA: TGCGCCAGCAGCTCCTCTAGGGGCTATGAATACACTGAAGCTTTCTTT
J gene: TRBJ1-2; V gene: TRBV9; D gene: TRBD1; clone size: -; CDR3 protein: CASSLGTGGYDGYTF; CDR3 DNA: TGTGCCAGCAGCCTCGGGACAGGGGGGTACGATGGCTACACCTTC
J gene: TRBJ1-2; V gene: TRBV7-9; D gene: -; clone size: -; CDR3 protein: CASSLSGSNPYGYTF; CDR3 DNA: TGTGCCAGCAGCTTATCTGGGTCGAACCCCTATGGCTACACCTTC
J gene: TRBJ1-2; V gene: TRBV7-2; D gene: -; clone size: once; CDR3 protein: CASSFTPAYGYTF; CDR3 DNA: TGTGCCAGCAGCTTCACACCTGCTTATGGCTACACCTTC
J gene: TRBJ1-5; V gene: TRBV20-1; D gene: -; clone size: -; CDR3 protein: CSAKWGSERPQHF; CDR3 DNA: TGCAGTGCTAAATGGGGCAGCGAGCGACCCCAGCATTTT
J gene: TRBJ2-7; V gene: TRBV18; D gene: -; clone size: -; CDR3 protein: CASSRSVTYEQYF; CDR3 DNA: TGTGCCAGCTCACGGTCAGTTACCTACGAGCAGTACTTC
J gene: TRBJ2-1; V gene: TRBV15; D gene: -; clone size: -; CDR3 protein: CATSRGQLNEQFF; CDR3 DNA: TGTGCCACCAGCAGAGGACAATTAAATGAGCAGTTCTTC
J gene: TRBJ1-6; V gene: TRBV30; D gene: TRBD1; clone size: -; CDR3 protein: CAWSPGPGTGYNSPLHF; CDR3 DNA: TGTGCCTGGAGTCCGGGCCCTGGGACAGGGTATAATTCACCCCTCCACTTT
J gene: TRBJ1-1; V gene: TRBV7-6; D gene: -; clone size: once; CDR3 protein: CASSSGQESTEAFF; CDR3 DNA: TGTGCCAGCAGCTCGGGGCAGGAGAGCACTGAAGCTTTCTTT
J gene: TRBJ2-6; V gene: TRBV29-1; D gene: -; clone size: -; CDR3 protein: CSVEDHPGQHPSGANVLTF; CDR3 DNA: TGCAGCGTTGAAGATCATCCGGGACAACACCCCTCTGGGGCCAACGTCCTGACTTTC
J gene: TRBJ1-5; V gene: TRBV5-6; D gene: -; clone size: -; CDR3 protein: CASSLEMRNQPQHF; CDR3 DNA: TGTGCCAGCAGCTTGGAGATGCGCAATCAGCCCCAGCATTTT
J gene: TRBJ2-5; V gene: TRBV6-5; D gene: TRBD2; clone size: -; CDR3 protein: CASGSGEGDQYF; CDR3 DNA: TGTGCCAGCGGTAGCGGGGAGGGAGACCAGTACTTC
J gene: TRBJ1-1; V gene: TRBV5-1; D gene: -; clone size: -; CDR3 protein: CASTPLVGNTEAFF; CDR3 DNA: TGCGCCAGCACCCCTCTCGTGGGGAACACTGAAGCTTTCTTT
J gene: TRBJ2-2; V gene: TRBV30; D gene: TRBD1; clone size: -; CDR3 protein: CAWSALTGTNTGELFF; CDR3 DNA: TGTGCCTGGAGTGCTTTGACAGGGACGAACACCGGGGAGCTGTTTTTT
J gene: TRBJ2-1; V gene: TRBV20-1; D gene: -; clone size: -; CDR3 protein: CSARTKSYGNEQFF; CDR3 DNA: TGCAGTGCTAGGACGAAGTCCTACGGGAATGAGCAGTTCTTC
J gene: TRBJ2-5; V gene: TRBV20-1; D gene: TRBD2; clone size: -; CDR3 protein: CSARAPGLAVLQETQYF; CDR3 DNA: TGCAGTGCTAGGGCCCCCGGCCTAGCGGTACTCCAAGAGACCCAGTACTTC
J gene: TRBJ2-3; V gene: TRBV24-1; D gene: -; clone size: -; CDR3 protein: CATSDPRGSTDTQYF; CDR3 DNA: TGTGCCACCAGTGACCCTCGGGGGAGCACAGATACGCAGTATTTT
J gene: TRBJ1-1; V gene: TRBV20-1; D gene: -; clone size: -; CDR3 protein: CSAPDGNTEAFF; CDR3 DNA: TGCAGTGCTCCCGATGGGAACACTGAAGCTTTCTTT
J gene: TRBJ2-1; V gene: TRBV12-3/TRBV12-4; D gene: TRBD1; clone size: -; CDR3 protein: CASSPDRAQVNEQFF; CDR3 DNA: TGTGCCAGCAGTCCTGACAGGGCCCAAGTGAATGAGCAGTTCTTC
J gene: TRBJ2-7; V gene: TRBV9; D gene: TRBD1; clone size: -; CDR3 protein: CASSVGDRDRVYEQYF; CDR3 DNA: TGTGCCAGCAGCGTAGGGGACCGGGACAGGGTCTACGAGCAGTACTTC
J gene: TRBJ1-1; V gene: TRBV27; D gene: TRBD1; clone size: -; CDR3 protein: CASSSTGAVTEAFF; CDR3 DNA: TGTGCCAGCAGTTCAACAGGGGCGGTCACTGAAGCTTTCTTT
J gene: TRBJ1-4; V gene: TRBV7-9; D gene: -; clone size: -; CDR3 protein: CASTRTGTATNEKLFF; CDR3 DNA: TGTGCCAGCACCCGCACGGGGACTGCAACTAATGAAAAACTGTTTTTT
J gene: TRBJ1-1; V gene: TRBV4-2; D gene: -; clone size: -; CDR3 protein: CASSQVPKPEAFF; CDR3 DNA: TGTGCCAGCAGCCAAGTTCCAAAACCCGAAGCTTTCTTT
J gene: TRBJ1-2; V gene: TRBV29-1; D gene: -; clone size: -; CDR3 protein: CSVEEQYGSYGYTF; CDR3 DNA: TGCAGCGTTGAAGAACAGTACGGTAGCTATGGCTACACCTTC
J gene: TRBJ2-6; V gene: TRBV11-1; D gene: TRBD1; clone size: -; CDR3 protein: CASSPLDRGPGANVLTF; CDR3 DNA: TGTGCCAGCAGCCCACTGGACAGGGGGCCTGGGGCCAACGTCCTGACTTTC
J gene: TRBJ2-1; V gene: TRBV18; D gene: TRBD2; clone size: -; CDR3 protein: CASLPATSGGTYNEQFF; CDR3 DNA: TGTGCCAGCCTACCCGCGACTAGCGGGGGGACCTACAATGAGCAGTTCTTC
J gene: TRBJ2-4; V gene: TRBV7-9; D gene: TRBD1; clone size: once; CDR3 protein: CASSSKLVGGDPPSQYF; CDR3 DNA: TGTGCCAGCAGCTCCAAGTTAGTAGGGGGCGACCCGCCTTCCCAGTACTTC
J gene: TRBJ1-2; V gene: TRBV30; D gene: -; clone size: -; CDR3 protein: CACDTGTNYGYTF; CDR3 DNA: TGTGCCTGCGATACAGGGACCAACTATGGCTACACCTTC
J gene: TRBJ2-1; V gene: TRBV30; D gene: -; clone size: -; CDR3 protein: CAWSVRGLVVNEQFF; CDR3 DNA: TGTGCCTGGAGTGTAAGGGGGTTGGTTGTCAATGAGCAGTTCTTC
J gene: TRBJ1-5; V gene: TRBV6-2/TRBV6-3; D gene: -; clone size: -; CDR3 protein: CASSFEDRTFSNQPQHF; CDR3 DNA: TGTGCCAGCAGTTTCGAAGACAGGACTTTTAGCAATCAGCCCCAGCATTTT
J gene: TRBJ2-1; V gene: TRBV13; D gene: TRBD1; clone size: -; CDR3 protein: CASSRGQSSYNEQFF; CDR3 DNA: TGTGCCAGCAGCCGGGGACAGAGCTCCTACAATGAGCAGTTCTTC
J gene: TRBJ2-1; V gene: TRBV20-1; D gene: -; clone size: -; CDR3 protein: CSAMSGSSYNEQFF; CDR3 DNA: TGCAGTGCCATGTCGGGTAGCTCCTACAATGAGCAGTTCTTC
J gene: TRBJ1-1; V gene: TRBV30; D gene: -; clone size: -; CDR3 protein: CAWSGPNRFMNTEAFF; CDR3 DNA: TGTGCCTGGAGTGGCCCCAACAGGTTTATGAACACTGAAGCTTTCTTT
J gene: TRBJ2-5; V gene: TRBV12-3/TRBV12-4; D gene: -; clone size: few; CDR3 protein: CASTLGETQYF; CDR3 DNA: TGTGCCAGCACCCTTGGGGAGACCCAGTACTTC